What follows are 11 T cell receptor beta chains derived from one specimen sequenced in a study of OX40 agonist ivuxolimab in advanced cancers. The table came from immunoSEQ multiplex PCR; TCRdb's copy has only in-frame clones and leaves some out. The sample has roughly 100,000 clones; 85% to 95% are singletons. Source: CD4+ or CD8+ T cells sorted from blood, taken in a trial of the OX40 agonist ivuxolimab. These receptor sequences come from an adult with an advanced solid tumor such as melanoma, head and neck, liver or kidney cancer.

The chain couples TRBV25-1 to TRBJ1-2, with 7 nucleotides matching TRBD1. CDR3 length equals 15 residues. Per germline, CDR1 MGHDK and CDR2 SYGVNS. Trimming took 1 base from V and 3 from J; bases not matched to a gene: 5. CDR3 in amino acids: CASSELGDRDYGYTF. CDR3 in DNA: TGTGCCAGCAGTGAATTGGGTGACAGGGACTATGGCTACACCTTC.

With regard to this clone: Other nucleotide sequences from this sample produce the same CDR3. The CDR3 DNA reads TGTGCCAGCAGCTTAGATACAGATACGCAGTATTTT. Translation: CASSLDTDTQYF. The chain links TRBV7-2 to TRBJ2-3, with D unresolved. The CDR3 runs 12 residues. Germline V gives CDR1 SGHTA, CDR2 FQGNSA. V dropped 1 base and J dropped 3 bases, with 2 bases sitting between them.

The CDR3 sequence: CASSLEVYYNEQFF. CDR3 nucleotide sequence: TGTGCCAGCAGCTTAGAGGTCTATTACAATGAGCAGTTCTTC. The chain joins TRBV7-6 to TRBJ2-1, with D unclear. The CDR3 has 14 amino acids. Trimming removed 1 base at V and 4 bases at J, with 8 bases between. Per germline, CDR1 SGHVS and CDR2 FNYEAQ. Variable domain in full (rest from reference TRBV7-6 and TRBJ2-1): GAGVSQSPRYKVTKRGQDVALRCDPISGHVSLYWYRQALGQGPEFLTYFNYEAQQDKSGLPNDRFSAERPEGSISTLTIQRTEQRDSAMYRCASSLEVYYNEQFFGPGTRLTVL.

The chain combines TRBV6-5 with TRBJ2-7; no clear D. Looked up from germline, CDR1 is MNHEY and CDR2 is SVGAGI. Trimming stripped 3 bases from V and 3 bases from J, with 3 bases between. There are 11 residues in the CDR3. CDR3 amino acids: CASSYYYEQYF. For the CDR3, the DNA is TGTGCCAGCAGTTATTACTACGAGCAGTACTTC.

This rearrangement joins TRBV29-1 to TRBJ2-2; D is possibly TRBD1 (5 bases). Germline lookup yields CDR1 SQVTM and CDR2 ANQGSEA. The CDR3 loop spans 15 amino acids. Trimming took off 5 bases at V and 6 bases at J, with 19 bases between the two ends. CDR3 coding DNA: TGCAGCGTTTTAGAGGACAACTTTTCCCCCGGGGAGCTGTTTTTT. This sequence encodes CSVLEDNFSPGELFF.

The chain uses TRBV7-7 and TRBJ1-2; no clear D. Trimming took 8 bases from V and 4 from J, leaving 8 bases between them. This CDR3 spans 11 amino acids. The germline CDR1 and CDR2 sequences are SSHAT and FNYEAQ (reference sequence). The DNA for the CDR3 is TGTGCCAGCCGAAAGACCTATGGCTACACCTTC. Its translation is CASRKTYGYTF.

This clone came up once. This chain links TRBV7-8 with TRBJ1-5; no clear D. The CDR3 is 14 residues long. Germline assignment: CDR1 SGHVS and CDR2 FQNEAQ. V was pared by 5 bases and J by 4 bases, with 12 bases between. CDR3 sequence reads: CASSPVGWNQPQHF. Written as DNA, the CDR3 is TGTGCCAGCAGCCCGGTAGGGTGGAATCAGCCCCAGCATTTT.

This chain uses TRBV11-2 with TRBJ1-1; D is ambiguous. Trimming stripped 5 bases from V and 3 bases from J, with 7 bases between. Germline V gives CDR1 SGHAT, CDR2 FQNNGV. This CDR3 has 12 residues. The CDR3 protein is CASSQRDTEAFF. In DNA form, the CDR3 reads TGTGCCAGCAGCCAAAGGGACACTGAAGCTTTCTTT.

The CDR3 sequence: CASSPEGSSDTQYF. In nucleotides, the CDR3 is TGTGCCAGCAGTCCCGAGGGCAGCTCCGATACGCAGTATTTT. This rearrangement joins TRBV27 to TRBJ2-3; D perhaps matches TRBD2 (5 bases). The germline V gene encodes CDR1 MNHEY and CDR2 SMNVEV (reference sequence). The CDR3 has 14 residues. V gave up 5 bases and J gave up 6 bases, with 15 bases separating them.

As to this clone: The sample carries other DNA sequences with the same CDR3. The chain uses TRBV7-2 and TRBJ1-6; 7 bases are shared with TRBD1. CDR1 SGHTA and CDR2 FQGNSA come from the germline V gene. The CDR3 is 14 residues long. V dropped 5 bases and J dropped 10; count of bases not matched to a gene: 8. The CDR3 bases are TGTGCCAGCAGCCTAAGACAGGGACCCTCACCCCTCCACTTT. It yields the protein CASSLRQGPSPLHF.

The chain joins TRBV11-1 to TRBJ2-4, with TRBD2 matching 11 bases. The J segment lost 0 bases and the V segment lost 1 base, leaving 5 bases of the junction unmatched. Germline CDR1 SGHAT, CDR2 FQDESV (reference sequence). The CDR3 extends over 18 amino acids. For the CDR3, the DNA is TGTGCCAGCAGCTTAGTAGTTAGCGGGAGGGTAGCCAAAAACATTCAGTACTTC. Its translation: CASSLVVSGRVAKNIQYF.